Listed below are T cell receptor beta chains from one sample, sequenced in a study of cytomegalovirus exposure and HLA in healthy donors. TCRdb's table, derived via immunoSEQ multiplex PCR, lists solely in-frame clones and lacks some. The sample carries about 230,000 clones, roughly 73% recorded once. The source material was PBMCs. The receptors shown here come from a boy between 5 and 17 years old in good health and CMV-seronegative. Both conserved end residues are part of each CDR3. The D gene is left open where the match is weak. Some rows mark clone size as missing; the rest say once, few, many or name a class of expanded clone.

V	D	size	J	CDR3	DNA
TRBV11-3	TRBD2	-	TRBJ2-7	CASSFGGGSYEQYF	TGTGCCAGCAGTTTCGGCGGGGGGTCCTACGAGCAGTACTTC
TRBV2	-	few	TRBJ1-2	CASSEARIYGYTF	TGTGCCAGCAGTGAAGCCAGAATATATGGCTACACCTTC
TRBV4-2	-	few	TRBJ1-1	CASSPRLRQRGGDTEAFF	TGTGCCAGCAGCCCAAGACTGCGACAACGTGGGGGGGACACTGAAGCTTTCTTT
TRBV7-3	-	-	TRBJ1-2	CASSLNGGTNYGYTF	TGTGCCAGCAGCTTAAATGGGGGGACTAACTATGGCTACACCTTC
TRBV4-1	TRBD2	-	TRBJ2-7	CASSHLLTSGGTYEQYF	TGCGCCAGCAGCCACTTACTTACTAGCGGAGGGACCTACGAGCAGTACTTT
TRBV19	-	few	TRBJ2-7	CASSMAGMFEQYF	TGTGCCAGTAGTATGGCGGGGATGTTCGAGCAGTACTTC
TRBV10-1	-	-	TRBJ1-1	CASSVTPPIMNTEAFF	TGCGCCAGCAGTGTAACGCCCCCTATAATGAACACTGAAGCTTTCTTT
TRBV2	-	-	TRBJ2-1	CASSEIEPEQFF	TGTGCCAGCAGTGAAATTGAGCCTGAGCAGTTCTTC
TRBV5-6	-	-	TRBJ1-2	CASSLLESYGYTF	TGTGCCAGCAGCTTGCTAGAGTCCTATGGCTACACCTTC
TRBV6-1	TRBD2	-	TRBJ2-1	CASSGTSGGYNEQFF	TGTGCCAGCAGTGGGACTAGCGGGGGCTACAATGAGCAGTTCTTC
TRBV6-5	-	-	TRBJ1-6	CASTRQAGSPLHF	TGTGCCAGCACACGACAGGCGGGTTCACCCCTCCACTTT
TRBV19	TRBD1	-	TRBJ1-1	CASSFLRGLNTEAFF	TGTGCCAGTAGTTTCTTAAGGGGGCTGAACACTGAAGCTTTCTTT
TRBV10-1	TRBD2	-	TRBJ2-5	CASSESIAGRLGETQYF	TGCGCCAGCAGTGAGTCTATAGCGGGAAGGTTAGGAGAGACCCAGTACTTC
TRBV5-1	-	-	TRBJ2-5	CASRRVQVLETQYF	TGCGCCAGCAGGAGGGTCCAGGTCCTAGAGACCCAGTACTTC
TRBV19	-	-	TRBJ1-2	CASSIAPGGYTF	TGTGCCAGTAGTATAGCCCCGGGGGGCTACACCTTC
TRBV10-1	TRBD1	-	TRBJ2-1	CASSRDSYNEQFF	TGCGCCAGCAGCCGGGACAGCTACAATGAGCAGTTCTTC
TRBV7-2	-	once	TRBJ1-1	CASSGGLPNTEAFF	TGTGCCAGCAGCGGGGGACTCCCGAACACTGAAGCTTTCTTT
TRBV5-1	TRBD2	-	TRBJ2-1	CASSLLAGLNEQFF	TGCGCCAGCAGCTTACTAGCGGGATTAAATGAGCAGTTCTTC
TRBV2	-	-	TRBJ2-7	CASSDRQDSYEQYF	TGTGCCAGCAGTGATCGGCAGGATTCCTACGAGCAGTACTTC
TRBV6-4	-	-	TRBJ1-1	CASSLRGNTEAFF	TGTGCCAGCAGCCTCAGGGGGAACACTGAAGCTTTCTTT
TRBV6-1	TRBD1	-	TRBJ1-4	CASTDRLGEKLFF	TGTGCCAGCACGGACAGGTTAGGGGAAAAACTGTTTTTT
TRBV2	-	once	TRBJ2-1	CASRFKPGSYNEQFF	TGTGCCAGCAGGTTCAAACCAGGCTCCTACAATGAGCAGTTCTTC
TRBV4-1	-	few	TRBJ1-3	CASSQVHSSGNTIYF	TGCGCCAGCAGCCAGGTACACAGCTCTGGAAACACCATATATTTT
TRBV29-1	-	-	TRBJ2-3	CSVEGGTDTQYF	TGCAGCGTCGAAGGAGGTACAGATACGCAGTATTTT
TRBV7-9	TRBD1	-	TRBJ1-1	CSSSLAVGGVATEAFF	TGTTCCAGCAGCTTAGCGGTAGGGGGCGTCGCCACTGAAGCTTTCTTT
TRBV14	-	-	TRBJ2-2	CASSQRGIPGELFF	TGTGCCAGCAGCCAACGGGGAATACCCGGGGAGCTGTTTTTT
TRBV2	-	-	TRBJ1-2	CASTTGVIGYGYTF	TGTGCCAGCACCACGGGGGTTATTGGGTATGGCTACACCTTC
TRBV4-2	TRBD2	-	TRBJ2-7	CASSQVWASGGYEQYF	TGTGCCAGCAGCCAAGTTTGGGCTAGCGGGGGGTACGAGCAGTACTTC
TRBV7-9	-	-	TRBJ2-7	CASRYGTDEQYF	TGTGCCAGCAGATACGGGACTGACGAGCAGTACTTC
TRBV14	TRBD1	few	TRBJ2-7	CASSPGQGLEQYF	TGTGCCAGCAGCCCGGGACAGGGTCTCGAGCAGTACTTC
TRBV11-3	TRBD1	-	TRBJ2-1	CASSSLGQGILNEQFF	TGTGCCAGCAGCTCGCTAGGACAGGGAATTCTCAATGAGCAGTTCTTC
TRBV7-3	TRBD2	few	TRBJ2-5	CASSLRTSGIQETQYF	TGTGCCAGCAGCCTCCGGACTAGCGGGATCCAAGAGACCCAGTACTTC
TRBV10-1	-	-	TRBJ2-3	CASSEEGAISTDTQYF	TGCGCCAGCAGTGAAGAAGGGGCCATTAGCACAGATACGCAGTATTTT
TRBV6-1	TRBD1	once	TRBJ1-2	CASSGLAGGDYGYTF	TGTGCCAGCAGTGGATTGGCAGGGGGTGACTATGGCTACACCTTC
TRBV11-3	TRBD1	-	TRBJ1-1	CASNRLTGKGTEAFF	TGTGCCAGCAACCGGCTGACAGGGAAGGGCACTGAAGCTTTCTTT
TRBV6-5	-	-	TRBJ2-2	CASSYGDTNTGELFF	TGTGCCAGCAGTTATGGGGACACGAACACCGGGGAGCTGTTTTTT
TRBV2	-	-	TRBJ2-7	CASGGLSHFPYEQYF	TGTGCCAGCGGTGGCCTTAGCCACTTCCCCTACGAGCAGTACTTC
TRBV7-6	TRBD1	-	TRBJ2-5	CASSLQGAGETQYF	TGTGCCAGCAGCTTACAGGGGGCGGGGGAGACCCAGTACTTC
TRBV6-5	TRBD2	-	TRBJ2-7	CASSYSSGSRLGEQYF	TGTGCCAGCAGTTACTCGAGCGGGAGTCGCTTGGGAGAGCAGTACTTC
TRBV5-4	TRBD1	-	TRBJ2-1	CASSLGTRTGAKFF	TGTGCCAGCAGCCTTGGGACAAGGACAGGGGCAAAATTCTTC
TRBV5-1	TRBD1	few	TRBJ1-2	CASSLGRGRIYGYTF	TGCGCCAGCAGCTTGGGTAGGGGGCGCATCTATGGCTACACCTTC
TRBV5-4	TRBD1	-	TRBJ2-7	CASSRKGTGGWEQYF	TGTGCCAGCAGTCGTAAAGGGACAGGGGGCTGGGAGCAGTACTTC
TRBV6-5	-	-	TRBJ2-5	CASSWATSGETQYF	TGTGCCAGCAGTTGGGCAACCTCCGGAGAGACCCAGTACTTC
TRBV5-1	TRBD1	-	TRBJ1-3	CASSLGGGGSGNTIYF	TGCGCCAGCAGCTTGGGAGGGGGCGGATCTGGAAACACCATATATTTT